This TCR beta chain appears in the sequencing data of a study of blood T cells in healthy people across ages. The overall study: About one barcoded beta molecule per two T cells was captured by template switching. Study-wide results and caveats: Higher diversity, along with more naive CD4+ cells, distinguished long-lived donors from aged donors.

V was trimmed by 3 bases and J by 8 bases, leaving 15 bases between them. The germline CDR1 and CDR2 sequences are SGHNT and YYREEE (reference sequence). The CDR3 length is 14 residues. In the case of this clonotype: Its specificity is not known.

Together with a sample-barcoded 5' primer, a J-beta primer mix was included in a second PCR lasting about 7 to 11 cycles. TCRdb fed the 5' RACE reads into MiXCR, producing one record per CDR3 protein. The table has about 1.7 million distinct CDR3 sequences, over 25% seen once; the top ten hold 7.7%. The specimen was blood. This receptor was identified in a woman aged 30 to 39 in good health. The chain carries TRBV5-4 and TRBJ2-1, with D perhaps matching TRBD2 (5 bases). The CDR3 DNA reads as TGTGCCAGCAGCTCTGGAGGTCTAATCTATGAGCAGTTCTTC. This codes for CASSSGGLIYEQFF. Full variable domain (rest looked up from reference TRBV5-4 and TRBJ2-1): ETGVTQSPTHLIKTRGQQVTLRCSSQSGHNTVSWYQQALGQGPQFIFQYYREEENGRGNFPPRFSGLQFPNYSSELNVNALELDDSALYLCASSSGGLIYEQFFGPGTRLTVL.